This entry lists 31 T cell receptor beta chains sequenced from one sample in a study of beta chain features in type 1 diabetes. cDNA synthesis used the whole RNA isolate, giving expressed TCRB sequences. Sequencing used immunoSEQ multiplex PCR; TCRdb keeps in-frame clones, though not all of them. Among 600,000 to 700,000 clones listed, approximately 13% were seen once. These receptors are not linked to any known antigen. Study observations and caveats: Significant though moderate, a shortening of TCRB CDR3s appeared in all four CD4+ subsets of Type 1 diabetes patients.

Sequenced material: naive CD4+ T cells from blood. The receptors were gathered from a man aged 25 to 45 with type 1 diabetes.

The V call is TRBV14, the J call TRBJ2-7; D gene uncertain. V lost 4 bases, J lost 0 bases, and 10 bases lay in between. Germline values: CDR1 SGHDN, CDR2 FVKESK. CDR3 length: 14 residues. Here the CDR3 DNA reads TGTGCCAGCAGCCGCCCCGGTAACTCCTACGAGCAGTACTTC. Its translation: CASSRPGNSYEQYF.

This clone came up a few times. The gene calls are TRBV4-3 and TRBJ2-3; 11 nucleotides agree with TRBD2. Germline trimming cut 0 bases from V and 1 base from J; bases unmatched to any gene: 3. This CDR3 is 17 amino acids long. The germline V gene encodes CDR1 LGHNA and CDR2 YSLEER. The CDR3 DNA sequence: TGCGCCAGCAGCCAAGATGAACTAGCGGGGGGCACAGATACGCAGTATTTT. This translates into CASSQDELAGGTDTQYF.

This clone was seen a handful of times. Other DNA sequences in this sample translate to the same CDR3. V usage is TRBV30 and J usage is TRBJ2-3; D is tentatively TRBD1 or TRBD2 (5 bases each). This CDR3 spans 14 amino acids. Germline V gene sequence: CDR1 GTSNPN, CDR2 SVGIG (reference sequence). Deletions cut 0 bases from V and 1 base from J, with 8 bases between. CDR3 loop: CAWSVQGGTDTQYF. CDR3 DNA: TGTGCCTGGAGTGTTCAGGGAGGCACAGATACGCAGTATTTT.

The V and J genes are TRBV14 and TRBJ2-2, with D possibly TRBD1 on 5 matching bases. With 0 bases removed from V and 7 bases from J, the gap between germline ends came to 12 bases. The CDR3 runs 15 residues. Per the germline V gene, CDR1 is SGHDN and CDR2 is FVKESK. This chain's CDR3 is CASSQDWGSVGELFF. The CDR3 region has the DNA TGTGCCAGCAGCCAAGATTGGGGCTCAGTCGGGGAGCTGTTTTTT.

This clone was found a few times. This chain connects TRBV7-2 to TRBJ1-1; D remains ambiguous. Germline CDR1 SGHTA, CDR2 FQGNSA. The V and J ends lost 2 bases and 1 base respectively, with 8 bases between them. There are 14 residues in the CDR3. The CDR3 here is CASSLYSANTEAFF. The CDR3 coding sequence is TGTGCCAGCAGCTTATACTCCGCGAACACTGAAGCTTTCTTT.

This clone was seen a few times. CDR3 protein: CASSQGQGKAYEQYF. Here the CDR3 DNA reads TGCGCCAGCAGCCAAGGACAGGGAAAGGCCTACGAGCAGTACTTC. J is TRBJ2-7 and V is TRBV4-3; 7 nucleotides agree with TRBD1. J was trimmed by 2 bases and V by 1 base; bases with no gene match: 5. The CDR3 loop spans 15 amino acids. From germline, CDR1 is LGHNA and CDR2 YSLEER.

A single count supports this clone. The chain combines TRBV4-3 with TRBJ2-3, with TRBD1 matching 7 bases. V dropped 0 bases and J dropped 4; count of bases not matched to a gene: 4. Germline V gene data show CDR1 as LGHNA and CDR2 as YSLEER. The CDR3 extends over 15 amino acids. The CDR3 coding sequence is TGCGCCAGCAGCCAAGAATGGGACAGACCAGATACGCAGTATTTT. Its translation: CASSQEWDRPDTQYF.

This clone was seen only a few times. The V call is TRBV29-1, the J call TRBJ2-7; D tentatively reads TRBD1 or TRBD2 (5 bases each). With 7 bases removed from V and 2 bases from J, the gap between germline ends came to 12 bases. The CDR3 extends over 12 amino acids. The germline CDR1 and CDR2 sequences are SQVTM and ANQGSEA. The CDR3 reads CSGRDGPYEQYF. As DNA, the CDR3 is TGCAGCGGAAGGGACGGACCCTACGAGCAGTACTTC.

A few counts support this clone. The V and J genes are TRBV7-2 and TRBJ1-5, with 8 bases lining up with TRBD1. This CDR3 has 16 amino acids. With V trimmed by 3 bases and J by 5 bases, 9 bases remained unmatched. Germline V gene data show CDR1 as SGHTA and CDR2 as FQGNSA. CDR3 in amino acids: CASSFYPTGADQPQHF. The CDR3 DNA sequence: TGTGCCAGCAGCTTCTACCCGACAGGGGCGGATCAGCCCCAGCATTTT.

This clone was detected only a few times. CDR3 protein: CASSAGSGVQPQHF. The CDR3 DNA sequence: TGTGCCAGCAGTGCAGGGAGTGGGGTCCAGCCCCAGCATTTT. The chain links TRBV2 to TRBJ1-5; a possible D gene is TRBD1 (5 bases). The CDR3 contains 14 residues. Per germline, CDR1 SNHLY and CDR2 FYNNEI. V was cut by 4 bases and J by 7 bases, with 14 bases left in between.

The chain employs TRBV6-5 and TRBJ2-5, with TRBD2 matching 12 bases. Unmatched junction bases numbered 5, after V lost 6 bases and J lost 3 bases. There are 15 residues in the CDR3. Germline V lookup: CDR1 MNHEY, CDR2 SVGAGI. CDR3 in amino acids: CASRWTSGAEETQYF. As DNA, the CDR3 is TGTGCCAGCAGATGGACTAGCGGGGCCGAAGAGACCCAGTACTTC.

The chain carries TRBV9 and TRBJ2-7, with D uncertain. From germline, CDR1 is SGDLS and CDR2 YYNGEE. Trimming took off 2 bases at V and 3 bases at J, with 12 bases between the two ends. The CDR3 consists of 14 residues. The CDR3 protein is CASSVEDGRYEQYF. CDR3 DNA sequence: TGTGCCAGCAGCGTCGAGGACGGTCGCTACGAGCAGTACTTC.

This clone was seen a handful of times. The chain uses TRBV15 and TRBJ1-3, with D hard to call. The CDR3 sequence is 17 residues long. The germline V and J ends were trimmed by 0 bases and 0 bases, with 12 bases remaining between them. Germline loops: CDR1 LNHNV, CDR2 YYDKDF (reference sequence). CDR3 residues: CATSRDKRADSGNTIYF. The CDR3 DNA is TGTGCCACCAGCAGAGATAAGAGGGCAGACTCTGGAAACACCATATATTTT.

This clone was picked up a small number of times. Other DNA sequences in this sample translate to the same CDR3. The chain links TRBV4-3 to TRBJ1-5; maybe TRBD1 (5 bases). Germline assignment: CDR1 LGHNA and CDR2 YSLEER. V was clipped by 4 bases and J by 1 base, with 8 bases between them. The CDR3 spans 14 residues. The CDR3, as DNA: TGCGCCAGCAGCCCTACAGGAAGCAATCAGCCCCAGCATTTT. This translates into CASSPTGSNQPQHF.

The chain combines TRBV10-3 with TRBJ1-6, with TRBD1 as a possible D gene (5 bases). V was trimmed by 3 bases and J by 7 bases, leaving 7 bases between them. The CDR3 runs 13 residues. Per the germline V gene, CDR1 is ENHRY and CDR2 is SYGVKD. The CDR3 DNA follows: TGTGCCATCAGTGACAGGGAAAATTCACCCCTCCACTTT. Its translation: CAISDRENSPLHF.

There are a few counts of this clone. The chain uses TRBV7-2 and TRBJ2-3; no reliable D call. Germline lookup yields CDR1 SGHTA and CDR2 FQGNSA. The CDR3 contains 14 residues. V was pared by 4 bases and J by 3 bases, with 11 bases between. CDR3 DNA sequence: TGTGCCAGCAGCTCAAAGTTGGCTACAGATACGCAGTATTTT. It codes for CASSSKLATDTQYF.

A few counts support this clone. This same CDR3 is encoded by further DNA sequences in the sample. This chain links TRBV9 with TRBJ2-5, with 12 bases lining up with TRBD1. The CDR3 length is 15 residues. Looked up from germline, CDR1 is SGDLS and CDR2 is YYNGEE. The ends lost 3 bases at V and 5 bases at J; junction bases unmatched: 5. CDR3 amino acids: CASSAGQGAWETQYF. As DNA, the CDR3 is TGTGCCAGCAGCGCGGGACAGGGGGCTTGGGAGACCCAGTACTTC.

This clone was found a few times. This chain connects TRBV11-2 to TRBJ1-1; the D is unclear. CDR1 is SGHAT and CDR2 is FQNNGV in the germline V gene. With 10 bases removed from V and 5 bases from J, the gap between germline ends came to 11 bases. The CDR3 extends over 11 amino acids. CDR3 loop: CATLAATEAFF. The CDR3 DNA sequence: TGTGCCACCCTCGCGGCAACTGAAGCTTTCTTT.

This clone was seen a handful of times. This sequence joins TRBV14 and TRBJ1-2; D unclear. The germline gives CDR1 SGHDN, CDR2 FVKESK. This CDR3 is built from 14 residues. V was cut by 0 bases and J by 3 bases, with 8 bases left in between. The CDR3 DNA sequence: TGTGCCAGCAGCCAAGAGCCCGTTTACTATGGCTACACCTTC. Encoded protein: CASSQEPVYYGYTF.

The V call is TRBV7-8, the J call TRBJ1-5; 7 bases fit TRBD1. The CDR3 spans 14 residues. After removal of 3 bases from V and 3 bases from J, the junction contained 2 bases not matched to a gene. Germline V gene lookup returns CDR1 SGHVS and CDR2 FQNEAQ. CDR3 nucleotide sequence: TGTGCCAGCAGCTTGACAGGGCCCAATCAGCCCCAGCATTTT. Protein: CASSLTGPNQPQHF.

This clone was observed at least ten times. The genes are TRBV11-2 and TRBJ2-1; D is ambiguous. The germline CDR1 and CDR2 sequences are SGHAT and FQNNGV. CDR3 length: 11 residues. The V end was cut by 4 bases, the J end by 8 bases, with 6 bases between. Written as DNA, the CDR3 is TGTGCCAGCAGCTCCGTTGATGAGCAGTTCTTC. Protein sequence: CASSSVDEQFF.

This clone has more than one count but fewer than ten. At the DNA level, this CDR3 is encoded by other sequences in the same sample as well. The rearrangement uses TRBV29-1 and TRBJ2-7, with D maybe TRBD1 (5 bases). Germline CDR1 is SQVTM and CDR2 is ANQGSEA. This CDR3 spans 11 amino acids. Trimming left V 3 bases short and J 4 bases short, with 7 bases between. The CDR3 region is CSVDKGYEQYF. The CDR3 coding sequence is TGCAGCGTTGACAAGGGGTACGAGCAGTACTTC.

V usage is TRBV5-8 and J usage is TRBJ1-2; the D gene is possibly TRBD1 (6 bases). The V and J ends lost 1 base and 8 bases respectively, with 9 bases between them. CDR3 length equals 12 residues. CDR1 and CDR2 from the germline V gene are SGHTS and YDEGEE. CDR3 in DNA: TGTGCCAGCAGCTTGACAGGGAGCGGCTACACCTTC. Its translation is CASSLTGSGYTF.

The chain links TRBV7-2 to TRBJ2-5; 7 bases agree with TRBD2. Germline CDR1 SGHTA, CDR2 FQGNSA. Unmatched junction bases numbered 1, after V lost 5 bases and J lost 1 base. The CDR3 covers 13 residues. CDR3 region: CASSRGGQETQYF. Here the CDR3 DNA reads TGTGCCAGCAGCCGCGGGGGCCAAGAGACCCAGTACTTC.

A note on this clone: This sample also contains other DNA sequences that code for the same CDR3. This chain joins TRBV6-5 and TRBJ2-7; unclear D gene. Trimming left V 0 bases short and J 0 bases short, with 9 bases between. CDR3 length: 15 amino acids. The germline V gene encodes CDR1 MNHEY and CDR2 SVGAGI. Here the CDR3 reads CASSYSRLSSYEQYF. In nucleotides, the CDR3 is TGTGCCAGCAGTTACTCGAGGCTTAGCTCCTACGAGCAGTACTTC.

This clone was seen only a few times. The chain combines TRBV7-9 with TRBJ2-3, with D unclear. The germline V and J ends were trimmed by 0 bases and 2 bases, with 3 bases remaining between them. Germline CDR1 reads SEHNR; CDR2 reads FQNEAQ (reference sequence). The CDR3 runs to 13 residues. The CDR3 sequence is CASSLALTDTQYF. CDR3 bases: TGTGCCAGCAGCTTAGCGCTCACAGATACGCAGTATTTT.

The gene calls are TRBV28 and TRBJ2-1; D not certain. This CDR3 has 15 amino acids. Germline CDR1 and CDR2: MDHEN and SYDVKM. Trimming pared 4 bases from V and 0 bases from J, leaving 10 bases between. The CDR3 protein is CASSSQEGSYNEQFF. As DNA, the CDR3 is TGTGCCAGCAGTTCGCAGGAAGGCTCCTACAATGAGCAGTTCTTC.

In this sample, this clone turned up a few times. V is TRBV7-2 and J is TRBJ1-5, with TRBD1 as a possible D gene (6 bases). The length of the CDR3 is 14 residues. Per the germline V gene, CDR1 is SGHTA and CDR2 is FQGNSA. V was cut by 2 bases and J by 4 bases, with 9 bases left in between. CDR3 region: CASSLSGENQPQHF. For the CDR3, the DNA is TGTGCCAGCAGCTTATCAGGGGAAAATCAGCCCCAGCATTTT.

The rearrangement links TRBV19 to TRBJ1-2; the match to TRBD1 covers 7 bases. J lost 3 bases, V lost 8 bases, and 9 bases had no gene match. This CDR3 is 14 amino acids long. Germline V CDR1 and CDR2: LNHDA, SQIVND (reference sequence). This CDR3 is CASAGTVYYYGYTF. In nucleotides, the CDR3 is TGTGCCAGTGCTGGGACAGTATATTACTATGGCTACACCTTC.

The sample holds a few counts of this clone. The chain recombines TRBV10-3 with TRBJ1-2; no clear D. Germline loops: CDR1 ENHRY, CDR2 SYGVKD. The ends were cut back, 6 bases at V and 8 bases at J, with 19 bases in the middle. The CDR3 is 14 residues long. The CDR3 DNA follows: TGTGCCATCAGCCCCTCCGATGGAGTGAAAGGCTACACCTTC. Translated, it gives CAISPSDGVKGYTF.

This clone was picked up a small number of times. The J gene is TRBJ2-1, the V gene TRBV9; 9 nucleotides align to TRBD2. V shed 0 bases, J shed 7 bases, and the junction held 11 bases outside the gene matches. Germline CDR1 and CDR2: SGDLS and YYNGEE. The CDR3 length is 17 residues. CDR3 loop: CASSVVEDSGGRNEQFF. The CDR3 nucleotides are TGTGCCAGCAGCGTAGTAGAGGATAGCGGGGGTCGAAATGAGCAGTTCTTC.